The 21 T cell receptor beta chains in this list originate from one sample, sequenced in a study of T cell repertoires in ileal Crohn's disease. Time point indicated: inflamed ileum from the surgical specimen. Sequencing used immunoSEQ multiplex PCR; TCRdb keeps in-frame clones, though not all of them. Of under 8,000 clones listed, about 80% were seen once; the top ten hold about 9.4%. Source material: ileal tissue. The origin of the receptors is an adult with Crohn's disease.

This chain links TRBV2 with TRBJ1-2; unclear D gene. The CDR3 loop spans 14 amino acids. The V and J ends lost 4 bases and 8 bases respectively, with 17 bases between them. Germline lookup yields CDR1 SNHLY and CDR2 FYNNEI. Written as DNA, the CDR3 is TGTGCCAGCAGTGGTACTCGGGCGGGCGAGGGCTACACCTTC. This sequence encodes CASSGTRAGEGYTF.

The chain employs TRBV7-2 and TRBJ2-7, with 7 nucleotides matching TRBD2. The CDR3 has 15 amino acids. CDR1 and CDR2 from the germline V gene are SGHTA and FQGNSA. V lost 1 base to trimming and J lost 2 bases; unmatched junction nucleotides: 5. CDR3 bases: TGTGCCAGCAGCTTAGGACTAGCTGAGACCTACGAGCAGTACTTC. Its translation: CASSLGLAETYEQYF. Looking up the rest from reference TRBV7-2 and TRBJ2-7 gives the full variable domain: GAGVSQSPSNKVTEKGKDVELRCDPISGHTALYWYRQSLGQGLEFLIYFQGNSAPDKSGLPSDRFSAERTGGSVSTLTIQRTQQEDSAVYLCASSLGLAETYEQYFGPGTRLTVT.

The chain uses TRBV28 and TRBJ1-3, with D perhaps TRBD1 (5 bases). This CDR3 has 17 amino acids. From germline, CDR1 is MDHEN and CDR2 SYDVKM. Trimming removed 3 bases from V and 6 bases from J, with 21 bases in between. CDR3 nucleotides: TGTGCCAGCAGTTTTTTTGTTGGCAGGGCATATGAAAACACCATATATTTT. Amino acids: CASSFFVGRAYENTIYF.

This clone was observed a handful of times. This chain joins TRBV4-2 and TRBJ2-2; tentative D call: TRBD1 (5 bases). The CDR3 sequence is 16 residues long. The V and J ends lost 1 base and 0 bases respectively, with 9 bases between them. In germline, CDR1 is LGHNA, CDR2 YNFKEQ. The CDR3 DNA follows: TGTGCCAGCAGCCAAGCGCAGGGTTCGAACACCGGGGAGCTGTTTTTT. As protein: CASSQAQGSNTGELFF.

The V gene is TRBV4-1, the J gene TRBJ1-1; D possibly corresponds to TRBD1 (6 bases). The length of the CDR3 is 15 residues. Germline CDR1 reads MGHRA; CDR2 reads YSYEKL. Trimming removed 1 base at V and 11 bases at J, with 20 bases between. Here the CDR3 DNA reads TGCGCCAGCAGCCAAGGACGATCGGGGGACACTAGGGCTTTCTTT. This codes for CASSQGRSGDTRAFF.

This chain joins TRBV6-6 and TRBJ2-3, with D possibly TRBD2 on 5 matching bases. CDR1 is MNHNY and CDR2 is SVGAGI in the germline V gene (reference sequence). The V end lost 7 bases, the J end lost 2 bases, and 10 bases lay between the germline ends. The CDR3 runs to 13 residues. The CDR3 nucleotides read TGTGCCAGCATGGATAGCGACACAGATACGCAGTATTTT. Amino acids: CASMDSDTDTQYF.

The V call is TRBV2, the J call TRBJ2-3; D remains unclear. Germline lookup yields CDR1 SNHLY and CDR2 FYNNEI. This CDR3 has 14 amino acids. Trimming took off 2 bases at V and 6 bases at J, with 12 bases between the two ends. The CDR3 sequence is CASSEPIWVDTQYF. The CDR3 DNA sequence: TGTGCCAGCAGTGAACCGATATGGGTGGATACGCAGTATTTT.

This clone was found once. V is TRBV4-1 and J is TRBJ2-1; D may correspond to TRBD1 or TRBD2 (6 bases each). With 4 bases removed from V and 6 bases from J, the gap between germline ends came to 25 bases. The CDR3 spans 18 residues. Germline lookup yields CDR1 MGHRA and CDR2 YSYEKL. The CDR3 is CASSRTGAIRTTSNEQFF. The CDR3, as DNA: TGCGCCAGCAGCCGCACGGGGGCAATAAGGACAACAAGCAATGAGCAGTTCTTC.

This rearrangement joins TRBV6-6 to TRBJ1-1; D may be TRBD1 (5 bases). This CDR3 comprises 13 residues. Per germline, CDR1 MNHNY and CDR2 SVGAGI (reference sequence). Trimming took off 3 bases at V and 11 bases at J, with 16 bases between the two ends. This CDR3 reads CASSYTGVDAAFF. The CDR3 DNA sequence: TGTGCCAGCAGTTATACGGGGGTCGATGCGGCTTTCTTT.

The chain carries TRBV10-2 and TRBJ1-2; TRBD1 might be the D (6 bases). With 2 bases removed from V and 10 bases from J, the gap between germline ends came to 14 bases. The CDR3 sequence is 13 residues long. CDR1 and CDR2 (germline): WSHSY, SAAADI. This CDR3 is CASSELSGGAYTF. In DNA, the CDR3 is TGCGCCAGCAGTGAGCTATCCGGGGGGGCCTACACCTTC.

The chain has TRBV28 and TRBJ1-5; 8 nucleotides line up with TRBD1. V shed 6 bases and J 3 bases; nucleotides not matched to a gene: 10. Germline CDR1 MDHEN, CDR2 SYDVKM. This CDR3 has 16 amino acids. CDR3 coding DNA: TGTGCCAGCAGCTACGACAGGGGAGGGGACAATCAGCCCCAGCATTTT. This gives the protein CASSYDRGGDNQPQHF.

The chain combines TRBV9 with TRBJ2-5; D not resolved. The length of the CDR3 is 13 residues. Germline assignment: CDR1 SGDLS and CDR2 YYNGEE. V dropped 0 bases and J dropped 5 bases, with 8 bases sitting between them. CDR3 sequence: CASSVGVGETQYF. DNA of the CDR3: TGTGCCAGCAGCGTAGGGGTGGGCGAGACCCAGTACTTC.

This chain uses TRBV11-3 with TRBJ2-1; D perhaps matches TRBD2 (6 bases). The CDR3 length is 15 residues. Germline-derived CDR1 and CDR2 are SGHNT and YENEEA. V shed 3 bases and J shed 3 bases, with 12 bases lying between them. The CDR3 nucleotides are TGTGCCAGCAGCTTGATTGGAGGGCGCTACAATGAGCAGTTCTTC. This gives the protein CASSLIGGRYNEQFF.

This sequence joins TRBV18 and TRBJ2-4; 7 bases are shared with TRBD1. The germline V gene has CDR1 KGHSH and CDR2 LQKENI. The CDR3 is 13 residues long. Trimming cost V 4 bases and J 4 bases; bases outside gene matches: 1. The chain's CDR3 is CASSLDRKNIQYF. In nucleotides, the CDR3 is TGTGCCAGCTCACTGGACAGGAAAAACATTCAGTACTTC. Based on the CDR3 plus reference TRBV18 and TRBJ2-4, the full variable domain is NAGVMQNPRHLVRRRGQEARLRCSPMKGHSHVYWYRQLPEEGLKFMVYLQKENIIDESGMPKERFSAEFPKEGPSILRIQQVVRGDSAAYFCASSLDRKNIQYFGAGTRLSVL.

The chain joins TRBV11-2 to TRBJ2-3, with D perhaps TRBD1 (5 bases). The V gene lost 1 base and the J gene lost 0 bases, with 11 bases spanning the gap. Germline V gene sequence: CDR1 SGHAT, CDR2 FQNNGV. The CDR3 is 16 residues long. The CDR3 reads CASSLGGRASTDTQYF. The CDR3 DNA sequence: TGTGCCAGCAGCTTAGGGGGCAGGGCTAGCACAGATACGCAGTATTTT.

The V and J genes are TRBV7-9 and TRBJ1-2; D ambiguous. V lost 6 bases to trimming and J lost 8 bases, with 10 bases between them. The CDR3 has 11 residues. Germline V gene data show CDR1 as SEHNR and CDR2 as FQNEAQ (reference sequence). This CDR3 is CASSLTGGYTF. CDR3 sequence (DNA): TGTGCCAGCAGTTTAACGGGGGGCTACACCTTC.

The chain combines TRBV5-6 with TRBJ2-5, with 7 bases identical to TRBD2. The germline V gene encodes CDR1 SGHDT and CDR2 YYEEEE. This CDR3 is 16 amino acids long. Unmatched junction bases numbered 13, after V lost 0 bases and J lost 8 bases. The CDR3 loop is CASSLVVGRGRITQYF. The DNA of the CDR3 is TGTGCCAGCAGCTTGGTGGTTGGGAGGGGCCGGATAACCCAGTACTTC.

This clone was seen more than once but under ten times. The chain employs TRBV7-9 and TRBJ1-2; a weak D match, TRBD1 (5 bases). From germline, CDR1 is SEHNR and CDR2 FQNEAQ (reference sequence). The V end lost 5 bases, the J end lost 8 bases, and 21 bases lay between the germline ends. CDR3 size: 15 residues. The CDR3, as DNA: TGTGCCAGCAGCCCACCCAATCCCGGGGCAAGGGGCTACACCTTC. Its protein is CASSPPNPGARGYTF.

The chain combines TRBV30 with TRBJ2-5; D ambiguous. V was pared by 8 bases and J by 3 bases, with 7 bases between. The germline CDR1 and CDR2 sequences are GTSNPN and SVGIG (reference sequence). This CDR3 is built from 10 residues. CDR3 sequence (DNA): TGTGCCGGATACAAAGAGACCCAGTACTTC. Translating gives CAGYKETQYF.

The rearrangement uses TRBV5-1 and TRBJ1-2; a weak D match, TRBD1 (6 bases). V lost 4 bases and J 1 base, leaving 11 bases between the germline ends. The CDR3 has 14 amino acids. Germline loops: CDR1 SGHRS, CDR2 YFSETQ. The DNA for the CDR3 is TGCGCCAGCAGCATCCAGACAGGTAACTATGGCTACACCTTC. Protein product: CASSIQTGNYGYTF.

CDR3 sequence: CASSLAGQGSTDTQYF. The DNA for the CDR3 is TGTGCCAGTAGCTTAGCCGGACAGGGGAGCACAGATACGCAGTATTTT. V is TRBV19 and J is TRBJ2-3, with 9 positions matching TRBD1. This CDR3 is built from 16 residues. V shed 6 bases, J shed 0 bases, and the junction held 7 bases outside the gene matches. Germline V gene data show CDR1 as LNHDA and CDR2 as SQIVND (reference sequence).